The text below deals with one T cell receptor beta chain. The repertoire was sequenced with immunoSEQ multiplex PCR; TCRdb's copy has only in-frame clones and lacks some. Here the sample spans some 660,000 clones, more than 70% being singletons. This entry is derived from a study of shared T cell receptors in the human thymus. The CDR3 contains 14 residues. J was trimmed by 4 bases and V by 7 bases; bases with no gene match: 6. CDR1 and CDR2 (germline): LNHNV, YYDKDF (reference sequence). This sample was shared with a second study, whose subject was human thymus T cells. That paper notes: From resections taken during corrective heart surgery, the thymus tissue was obtained.

This sequence was found in a boy under two years old with a congenital heart defect. The chain couples TRBV15 to TRBJ1-3; 8 bases agree with TRBD1. Sequences were obtained from thymocytes. The CDR3 protein is CATNSDRAGNTIYF. In DNA form, the CDR3 reads TGTGCCACCAACTCGGACAGGGCCGGAAACACCATATATTTT.